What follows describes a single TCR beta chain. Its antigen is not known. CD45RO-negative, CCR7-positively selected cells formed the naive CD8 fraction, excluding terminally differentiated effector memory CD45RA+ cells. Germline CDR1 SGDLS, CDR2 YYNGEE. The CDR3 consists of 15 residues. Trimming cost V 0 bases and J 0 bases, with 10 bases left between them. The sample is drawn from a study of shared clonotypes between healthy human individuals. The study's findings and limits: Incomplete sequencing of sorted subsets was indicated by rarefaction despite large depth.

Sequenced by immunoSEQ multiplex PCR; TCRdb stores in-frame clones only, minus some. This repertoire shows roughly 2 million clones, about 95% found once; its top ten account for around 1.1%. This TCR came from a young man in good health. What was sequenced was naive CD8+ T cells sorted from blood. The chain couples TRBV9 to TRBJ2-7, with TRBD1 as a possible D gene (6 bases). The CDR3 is CASSVEDSYSYEQYF. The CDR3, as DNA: TGTGCCAGCAGCGTAGAGGACAGCTACTCCTACGAGCAGTACTTC. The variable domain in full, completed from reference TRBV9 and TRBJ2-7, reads DSGVTQTPKHLITATGQRVTLRCSPRSGDLSVYWYQQSLDQGLQFLIQYYNGEERAKGNILERFSAQQFPDLHSELNLSSLELGDSALYFCASSVEDSYSYEQYFGPGTRLTVT.